This T cell receptor (beta chain) was observed in a study of blood T cell repertoires in COVID-19. In the study overall: COVID-19 samples from acute and convalescent phases originated in the United States, Italy and Spain. The cDNA or gDNA used as material had been derived from T cells, B-cell-depleted T cells, or PBMCs.

As processed by the authors: From reference gene primer amplification, estimates of nucleated cell counts were derived. The data were produced by immunoSEQ multiplex PCR, yet TCRdb's version contains in-frame clones alone and is incomplete. That table supplies the V and J calls and clone size; D and trimming were determined from the DNA. This sample has under 100,000 clones, with about 84% found just once. CDR3 size: 13 residues. Germline CDR1 reads SQVTM; CDR2 reads ANQGSEA. The V segment lost 3 bases and the J segment 4 bases; nucleotides outside the gene matches: 5. The V and J genes are TRBV29-1 and TRBJ1-1; 7 positions match TRBD1. The sequence was collected from an elderly man with active or convalescent COVID-19. The sample comprised peripheral blood. The CDR3 DNA reads TGCAGCGTTGACACAGGGGCGACCACTGAAGCTTTCTTT. Protein sequence: CSVDTGATTEAFF.